The text below deals with one T cell receptor (beta chain). Its antigen is still unknown. V was cut by 1 base and J by 4 bases, with 10 bases left in between. CDR1 LNHDA and CDR2 SQIVND come from the germline V gene (reference sequence). This CDR3 has 14 amino acids. This sample stems from a study of T cell responses to AZD1222 COVID-19 vaccine. Findings of the study overall: The peak T cell response came first, and repertoires were sampled only after it. Only 5 or 6 individuals given AZD1222 were seropositive at baseline. As reported, nearly half of all spike-specific TCRs target variant regions that are unmutated. There were mostly white British donors and more females than males, and clonal diversity was possibly underestimated.

Profiled with immunoSEQ multiplex PCR; TCRdb holds only in-frame clones, not every one. Counted here are about 120,000 clones, roughly nine tenths occurring once; the ten biggest clones make up roughly 5.7%. Specimen: peripheral blood, collected on day 0 of AZD1222 vaccination. The sequence came from an adult in good health. The chain has TRBV19 and TRBJ1-1, with unresolved D. CDR3 nucleotide sequence: TGTGCCAGTAGTATAGTAATCTGGGGCACTGAAGCTTTCTTT. Its translation: CASSIVIWGTEAFF.